The T cell receptor (beta chain) under discussion was sequenced for a study of blood T cell repertoires in COVID-19. Whole-study context: COVID-19 samples, acute and convalescent, were from the United States, Italy and Spain. T cells, B-cell-depleted T cells, or PBMCs supplied cDNA or gDNA.

Only in-frame clones appear in the TCRdb table, and some are missing; sequencing was by immunoSEQ multiplex PCR. The top ten clones hold about 12% of a sample with around 100,000 clones, approximately 80% of them seen once. V was clipped by 6 bases and J by 0 bases, with 24 bases between them. The length of the CDR3 is 18 residues. Per the germline V gene, CDR1 is MDHEN and CDR2 is SYDVKM. The source material was peripheral blood. The TCR comes from a woman aged 70 to 79 with acute or convalescent COVID-19. The chain joins TRBV28 to TRBJ2-7; tentatively, D is TRBD2 (5 bases). The CDR3 reads CASSFSPPGRASSYEQYV. CDR3 in DNA: TGTGCCAGCAGCTTCAGCCCCCCGGGAAGGGCGAGCTCCTACGAGCAGTACGTC.